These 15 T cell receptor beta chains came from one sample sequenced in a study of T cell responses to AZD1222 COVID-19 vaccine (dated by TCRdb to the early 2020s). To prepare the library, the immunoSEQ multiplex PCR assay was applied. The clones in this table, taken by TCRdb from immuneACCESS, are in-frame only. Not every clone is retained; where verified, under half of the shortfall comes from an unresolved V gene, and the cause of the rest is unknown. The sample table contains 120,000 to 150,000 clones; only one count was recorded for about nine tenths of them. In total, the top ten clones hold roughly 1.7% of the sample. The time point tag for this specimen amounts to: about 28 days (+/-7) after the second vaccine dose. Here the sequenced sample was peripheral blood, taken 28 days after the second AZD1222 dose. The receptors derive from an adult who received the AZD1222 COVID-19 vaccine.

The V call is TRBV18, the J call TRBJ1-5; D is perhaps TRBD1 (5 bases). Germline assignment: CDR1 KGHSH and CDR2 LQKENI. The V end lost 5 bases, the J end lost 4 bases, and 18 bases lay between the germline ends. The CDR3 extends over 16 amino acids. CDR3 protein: CASSSDLGGPNQPQHF. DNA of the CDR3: TGTGCCAGCTCATCGGACCTGGGGGGACCTAATCAGCCCCAGCATTTT.

The CDR3 region is CASSQTSGSNEQFF. The CDR3 DNA is TGTGCCAGCAGCCAGACTAGCGGGAGCAATGAGCAGTTCTTC. The chain couples TRBV3-1 (or the pseudogene TRBV3-2) to TRBJ2-1, with 12 bases aligning to TRBD2. There are 14 residues in the CDR3. V shed 3 bases, J shed 6 bases, and the junction held 0 bases outside the gene matches. Germline V gives CDR1 LGHDT, CDR2 YNNKEL (reference sequence).

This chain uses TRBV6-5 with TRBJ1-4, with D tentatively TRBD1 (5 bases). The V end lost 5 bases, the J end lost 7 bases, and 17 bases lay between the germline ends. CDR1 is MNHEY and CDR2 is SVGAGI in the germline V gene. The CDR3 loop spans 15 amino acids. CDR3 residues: CASSIFGQGPEKLFF. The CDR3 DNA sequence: TGTGCCAGCAGTATATTTGGGCAGGGCCCTGAAAAACTGTTTTTT.

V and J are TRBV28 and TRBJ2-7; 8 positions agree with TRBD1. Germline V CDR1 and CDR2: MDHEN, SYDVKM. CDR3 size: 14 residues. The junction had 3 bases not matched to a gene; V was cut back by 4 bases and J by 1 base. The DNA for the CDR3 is TGTGCCAGCAGTTCCGGACAGGGTTCCTACGAGCAGTACTTC. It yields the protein CASSSGQGSYEQYF.

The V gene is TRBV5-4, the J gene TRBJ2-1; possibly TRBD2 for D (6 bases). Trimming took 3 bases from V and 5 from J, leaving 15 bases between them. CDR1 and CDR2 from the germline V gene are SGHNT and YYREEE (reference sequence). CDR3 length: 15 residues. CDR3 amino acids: CASSSIAAGHNEQFF. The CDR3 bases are TGTGCCAGCAGCTCTATAGCGGCAGGCCACAATGAGCAGTTCTTC.

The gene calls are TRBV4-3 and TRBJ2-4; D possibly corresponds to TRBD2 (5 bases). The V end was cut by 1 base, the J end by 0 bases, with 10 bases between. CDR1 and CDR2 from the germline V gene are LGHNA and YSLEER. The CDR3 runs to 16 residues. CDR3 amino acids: CASSQVAGGAKNIQYF. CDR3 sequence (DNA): TGCGCCAGCAGCCAAGTCGCGGGCGGAGCCAAAAACATTCAGTACTTC.

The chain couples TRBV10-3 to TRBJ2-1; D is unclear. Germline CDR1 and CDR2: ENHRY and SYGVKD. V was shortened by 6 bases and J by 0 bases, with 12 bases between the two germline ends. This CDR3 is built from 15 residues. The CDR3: CAIRPGLDSYNEQFF. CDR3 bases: TGTGCCATCAGGCCGGGCCTAGACTCCTACAATGAGCAGTTCTTC.

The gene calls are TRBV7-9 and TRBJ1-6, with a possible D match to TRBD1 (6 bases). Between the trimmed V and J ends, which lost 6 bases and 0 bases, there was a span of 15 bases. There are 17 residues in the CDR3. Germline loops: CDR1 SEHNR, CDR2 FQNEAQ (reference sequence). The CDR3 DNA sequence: TGTGCCAGCAGTCCTACAGGGCTGAACTCCTATAATTCACCCCTCCACTTT. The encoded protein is CASSPTGLNSYNSPLHF.

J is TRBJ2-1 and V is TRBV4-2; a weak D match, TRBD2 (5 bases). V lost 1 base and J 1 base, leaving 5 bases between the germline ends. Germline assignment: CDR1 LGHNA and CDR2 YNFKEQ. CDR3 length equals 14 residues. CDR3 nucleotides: TGTGCCAGCAGCCAAGGCGGGTCCTACAATGAGCAGTTCTTC. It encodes CASSQGGSYNEQFF.

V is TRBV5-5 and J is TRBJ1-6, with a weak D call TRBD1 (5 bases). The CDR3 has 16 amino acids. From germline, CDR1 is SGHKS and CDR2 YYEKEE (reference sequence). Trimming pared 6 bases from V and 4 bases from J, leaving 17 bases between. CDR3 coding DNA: TGTGCCAGCACCCTTGGCATGACAGATTATAATTCACCCCTCCACTTT. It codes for CASTLGMTDYNSPLHF.

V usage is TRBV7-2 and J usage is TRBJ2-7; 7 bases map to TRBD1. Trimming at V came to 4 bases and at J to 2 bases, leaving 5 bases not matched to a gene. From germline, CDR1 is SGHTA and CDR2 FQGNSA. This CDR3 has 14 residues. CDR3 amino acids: CASSSNRGPYEQYF. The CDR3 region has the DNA TGTGCCAGCAGCTCTAACAGGGGCCCCTACGAGCAGTACTTC.

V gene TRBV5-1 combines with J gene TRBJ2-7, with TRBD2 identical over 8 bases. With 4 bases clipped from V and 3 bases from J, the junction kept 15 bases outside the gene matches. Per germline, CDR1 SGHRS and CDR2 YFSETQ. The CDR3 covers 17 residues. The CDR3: CASSPAGGPPSSYEQYF. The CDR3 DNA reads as TGCGCCAGCAGCCCGGCGGGGGGACCCCCCTCTAGCTACGAGCAGTACTTC.

The DNA of the CDR3 is TGTGCCAGTAGTCTGTTTCGAGGGCCCAATGAGCAGTTCTTC. Protein product: CASSLFRGPNEQFF. The chain recombines TRBV19 with TRBJ2-1, with D possibly matching TRBD2 (5 bases). The CDR3 runs to 14 residues. Germline-derived CDR1 and CDR2 are LNHDA and SQIVND (reference sequence). The V end lost 5 bases, the J end lost 6 bases, and 14 bases lay between the germline ends.

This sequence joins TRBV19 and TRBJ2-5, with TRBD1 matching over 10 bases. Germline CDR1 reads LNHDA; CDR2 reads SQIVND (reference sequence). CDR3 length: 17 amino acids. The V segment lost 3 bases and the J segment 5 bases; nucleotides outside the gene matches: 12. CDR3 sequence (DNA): TGTGCCAGTAGTATTGGGGCAGACAGGGGGCAGCGGGAGACCCAGTACTTC. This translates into CASSIGADRGQRETQYF.

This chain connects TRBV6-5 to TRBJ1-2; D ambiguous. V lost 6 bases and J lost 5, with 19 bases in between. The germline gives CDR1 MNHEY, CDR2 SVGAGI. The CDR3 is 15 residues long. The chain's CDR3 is CASRSTSEGRYGYTF. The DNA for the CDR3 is TGTGCCAGCAGATCAACATCGGAAGGACGATATGGCTACACCTTC.